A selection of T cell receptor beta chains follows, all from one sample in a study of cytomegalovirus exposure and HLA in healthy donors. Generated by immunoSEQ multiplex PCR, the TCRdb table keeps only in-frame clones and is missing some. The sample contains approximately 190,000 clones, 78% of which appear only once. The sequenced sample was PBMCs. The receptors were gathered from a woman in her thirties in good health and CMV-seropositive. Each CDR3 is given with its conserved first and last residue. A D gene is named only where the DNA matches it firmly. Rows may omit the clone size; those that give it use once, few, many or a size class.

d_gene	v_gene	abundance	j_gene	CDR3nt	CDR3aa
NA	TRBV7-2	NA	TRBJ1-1	TGTGCCAGCAGCTTAGCCCTAAAAGCTTTCTTT	CASSLALKAFF
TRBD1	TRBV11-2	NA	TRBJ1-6	TGTGCCAGCAGCTTCCCAGGGGGTAATTCACCCCTCCACTTT	CASSFPGGNSPLHF
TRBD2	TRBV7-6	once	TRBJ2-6	TGTGCCAGCAGCTCGCCTAGCGGGGAGGGGGGGGCCAACGTCCTGACTTTC	CASSSPSGEGGANVLTF
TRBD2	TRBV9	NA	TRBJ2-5	TGTGCCAGCAGCGTCCTAGCGGGGGTACAAGAGACCCAGTACTTC	CASSVLAGVQETQYF
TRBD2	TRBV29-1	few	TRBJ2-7	TGCAGCGTTGAAGGACGGGAGGGTTACGAGCAGTACTTC	CSVEGREGYEQYF
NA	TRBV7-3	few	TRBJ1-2	TGTGCCAGCAGTCCGACCGGGTCCCAACATGGCTACACCTTC	CASSPTGSQHGYTF
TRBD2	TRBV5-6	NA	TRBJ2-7	TGTGCCAGCAGCTTGCTCCTAGCGGGAGGTCCCTCCAAGGGCGAGCAGTACTTC	CASSLLLAGGPSKGEQYF
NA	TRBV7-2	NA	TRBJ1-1	TGTGCCAGCAGCTTGAACAGCCTCTCCACTGAAGCTTTCTTT	CASSLNSLSTEAFF
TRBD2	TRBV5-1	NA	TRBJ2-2	TGCGCCAGCAGCTTTTTCGGGGGAGCGGGAGATGGCGGGGAGCTGTTTTTT	CASSFFGGAGDGGELFF
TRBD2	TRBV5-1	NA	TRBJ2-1	TGCGCCAGCAGCCTTACAGCGGGAGGTGCCTACAATGAGCAGTTCTTC	CASSLTAGGAYNEQFF
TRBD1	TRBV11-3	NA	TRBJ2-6	TGTGCCAGCAGCTCCGGACAGGCGATCTCTGGGGCCAACGTCCTGACTTTC	CASSSGQAISGANVLTF
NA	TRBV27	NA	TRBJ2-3	TGTGCCAGCAGTTCAGACTCCATCACAGATACGCAGTATTTT	CASSSDSITDTQYF
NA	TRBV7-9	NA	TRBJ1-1	TGTTCCAGCAGCTTAGGTTCCCCCCAGAACACTGAAGCTTTCTTT	CSSSLGSPQNTEAFF
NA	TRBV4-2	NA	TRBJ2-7	TGTGCCAGCAGCCTTCGACTAGCCTACGAGCAGTACTTC	CASSLRLAYEQYF
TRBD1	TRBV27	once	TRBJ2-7	TGTGCCAGCCGCATATGGACAGGGGGCGAGCAGTACTTC	CASRIWTGGEQYF
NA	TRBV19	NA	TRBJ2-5	TGTGCCAGTAGTGTAAGGGGTCAGGAGACCCAGTACTTC	CASSVRGQETQYF
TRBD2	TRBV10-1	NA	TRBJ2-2	TGCGCCAGCAGTGACCCGGGAGGCACCGGGGAGCTGTTTTTT	CASSDPGGTGELFF
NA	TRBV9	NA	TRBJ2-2	TGTGCCAGCAGGGAAGAAGGGGGCGGGGAGCTGTTTTTT	CASREEGGGELFF
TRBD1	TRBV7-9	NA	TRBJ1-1	TGTGCCAGCAGCCCGACCGGGACAGGGAGAACTGAAGCTTTCTTT	CASSPTGTGRTEAFF
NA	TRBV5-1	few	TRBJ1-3	TGCGCCAGCAGCTTGACAAATGCTGGAAACACCATATATTTT	CASSLTNAGNTIYF
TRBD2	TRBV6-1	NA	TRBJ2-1	TGTGCCAGCAGACAGGCGGGAGGGGAGCAGTTCTTC	CASRQAGGEQFF
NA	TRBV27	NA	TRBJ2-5	TGTGCCAGCAGTTTTACAGGGAAAGAGACCCAGTACTTC	CASSFTGKETQYF
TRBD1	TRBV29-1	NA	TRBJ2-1	TGCAGCGTTGAAGGCAGGGGGCGAAGGTCGTACAATGAGCAGTTCTTC	CSVEGRGRRSYNEQFF
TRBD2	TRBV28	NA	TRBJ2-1	TGTGCCAGCAGCTTAGACTATGGACTAGCGGACAATGAGCAGTTCTTC	CASSLDYGLADNEQFF
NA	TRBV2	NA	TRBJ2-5	TGTGCCAGCCAGGGGAAAGAGACCCAGTACTTC	CASQGKETQYF
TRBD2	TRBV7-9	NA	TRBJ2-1	TGTTCCAGCAGACTAGCGGGCAATGAGCAGTTCTTC	CSSRLAGNEQFF
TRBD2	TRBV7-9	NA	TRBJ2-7	TGTTCCAGCAGGGGAACCCTAGCGGGGGCGATCTACGAGCAGTACTTC	CSSRGTLAGAIYEQYF
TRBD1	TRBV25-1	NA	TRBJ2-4	TGTGCCAGCAGTGGGGACAGCCAAAACATTCAGTACTTC	CASSGDSQNIQYF
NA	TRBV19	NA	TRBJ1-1	TGTGCCAGTAGTATAGAACAGCCCATGAACACTGAAGCTTTCTTT	CASSIEQPMNTEAFF
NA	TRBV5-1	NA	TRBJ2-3	TGCGCCAGCAGCACTTCCCTAGGCACAGATACGCAGTATTTT	CASSTSLGTDTQYF
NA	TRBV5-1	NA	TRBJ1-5	TGCGCCAGCAGCGTCCAGTCGAATCAGCCCCAGCATTTT	CASSVQSNQPQHF
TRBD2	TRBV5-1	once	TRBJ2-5	TGCGCCAGCAGCTTGTGGCAGGGAGGGGTGAAAGTCCAAGAGACCCAGTACTTC	CASSLWQGGVKVQETQYF
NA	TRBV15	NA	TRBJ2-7	TGTGCCACCAGCAGAGAGGATCAGGTGGAGGTGGTCGAGCAGTACTTC	CATSREDQVEVVEQYF
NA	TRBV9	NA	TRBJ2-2	TGTGCCAGCAGCCCCCTGAGGAACACCGGGGAGCTGTTTTTT	CASSPLRNTGELFF
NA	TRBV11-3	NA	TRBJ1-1	TGTGCCAGCAGCTTAGGTGGACAGACGAACACTGAAGCTTTCTTT	CASSLGGQTNTEAFF
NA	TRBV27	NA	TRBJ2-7	TGTGCCAGCAGTCCCCTAGGTGATGACCCTGCCGCCTACGAGCAGTACTTC	CASSPLGDDPAAYEQYF
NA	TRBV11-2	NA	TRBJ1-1	TGTGCCAGCAGCTCAGGAGGTTGGAACACTGAAGCTTTCTTT	CASSSGGWNTEAFF
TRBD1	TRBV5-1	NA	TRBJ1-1	TGCGCCAGCAGCCTGGACAGGGTCACTGAAGCTTTCTTT	CASSLDRVTEAFF
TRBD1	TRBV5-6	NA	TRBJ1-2	TGTGCCACCACCCCAGGGGGCGACTATGGCTACACCTTC	CATTPGGDYGYTF
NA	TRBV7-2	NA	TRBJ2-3	TGTGCCAGCAGCCGACCCGGGACTTCTTCAGATACGCAGTATTTT	CASSRPGTSSDTQYF
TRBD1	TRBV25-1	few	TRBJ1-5	TGTGCCAGCAGCAACGGACAGGGAATTCTTCAGCCCCAGCATTTT	CASSNGQGILQPQHF
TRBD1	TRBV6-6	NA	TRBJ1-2	TGTGCCAGCAGTCCAGCTACAGGGGGCACAAGGAGCTACACCTTC	CASSPATGGTRSYTF
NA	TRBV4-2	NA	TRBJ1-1	TGTGCCAGCAGCCCGGCGGAACGGAACACTGAAGCTTTCTTT	CASSPAERNTEAFF
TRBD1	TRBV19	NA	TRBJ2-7	TGTGCCAGTAGTATAGGACAGGGGGCGAACTACGAGCAGTACTTC	CASSIGQGANYEQYF
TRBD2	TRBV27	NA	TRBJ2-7	TGTGCCAGCGGAAAGCGGGGGGAGACCCACGAGCAGTACTTC	CASGKRGETHEQYF
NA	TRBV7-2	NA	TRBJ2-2	TGTGCCAGCAGCTTACCGGCCGGGGAGCTGTTTTTT	CASSLPAGELFF
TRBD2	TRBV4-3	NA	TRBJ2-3	TGCGCCAGCAGCCAACTAGCGGGGGGCCCAGATACGCAGTATTTT	CASSQLAGGPDTQYF
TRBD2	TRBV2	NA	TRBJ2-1	TGTGCCAGCAGACCCATCCCTAGCGGGAAAAATGAGCAGTTCTTC	CASRPIPSGKNEQFF